The rows below give T cell receptor beta chains drawn from one sample of a study of shared clonotypes between healthy human individuals. This table comes from immunoSEQ multiplex PCR, and its TCRdb copy is limited to in-frame clones, with some not included. The data hold approximately 2,200,000 clones, with about 92% observed a single time. The sequencing sample was made of naive CD8+ T cells from PBMCs. These receptors all come from a man between 18 and 35 years old in good health. Some clones in this sample may be carry-over from other donors' samples. Each CDR3 is given with its conserved first and last residue.

14 TRBJ2-2 TRBV7-9 CASSLDTNTGELFF
15 TRBJ1-2 TRBV27 CASRPGRTTNYGYTF
14 TRBJ1-3 TRBV7-9 CASSPPGPGNTIYF
16 TRBJ1-3 TRBV19 CASSIFGGTSGNTIYF
14 TRBJ2-5 TRBV7-8 CASRRAYTQETQYF
16 TRBJ2-1 TRBV28 CASGTLGAVSYNEQFF
13 TRBJ2-7 TRBV10-3 CATRGQSDYEQYF
15 TRBJ2-1 TRBV6-1 CASSAGRSSYNEQFF
13 TRBJ2-7 TRBV11-2 CASSPRLTREQYF
14 TRBJ1-2 TRBV11-2 CASSMAGIHYGYTF
13 TRBJ2-7 TRBV5-1 CASSTSLGSEQYF
15 TRBJ2-3 TRBV28 CASSSTPRITDTQYF
15 TRBJ1-1 TRBV5-6 CASSLAPRGVTEAFF
11 TRBJ2-3 TRBV5-1 CASSGDVTQYF
13 TRBJ2-7 TRBV6-5 CASSWDRGYEQYF
15 TRBJ2-7 TRBV7-3 CASSWGGDSPYEQYF
16 TRBJ2-1 TRBV6-5 CASSFLGLAPAWEQFF
15 TRBJ2-3 TRBV4-3 CASSPDRARRDTQYF
16 TRBJ1-1 TRBV11-2 CASSPAPSAMNTEAFF
13 TRBJ2-3 TRBV9 CASSPGGMDTQYF